One and the same sample provided the 30 T cell receptor beta chains below, sequenced in a study of T cells in Graves' hyperthyroidism and ophthalmopathy. Regions amplified from RNA transcripts were the TCR beta CDR3 regions. Carried out on the TCR CDR3, a first-round RT-PCR used the HTBI primer set. TCRdb passed the multiplex PCR reads through MiXCR, listing each CDR3 protein once. The sample holds a few hundred thousand distinct CDR3 sequences, approximately 25% seen once. The sequenced sample was blood. All receptors come from a man over 45 with Graves' hyperthyroidism.

V gene TRBV12-3 or TRBV12-4 combines with J gene TRBJ1-2; possible D gene TRBD1, 5 bases. CDR3 length equals 12 residues. V lost 5 bases to trimming and J lost 8 bases, with 12 bases between them. The DNA for the CDR3 is TGTGCCAGCAGTACCGGGACGAAAGGCTACACCTTC. Its translation: CASSTGTKGYTF.

This clonotype occurred a few times. The chain employs TRBV27 and TRBJ1-2; 7 bases line up with TRBD1. This CDR3 spans 17 amino acids. J gave up 6 bases and V 5 bases, and 18 bases lay outside the gene matches. Germline lookup yields CDR1 MNHEY and CDR2 SMNVEV (reference sequence). The CDR3 coding sequence is TGTGCCAGCAGTGCATCCCTACCCGGGACAGCGGCCGATGGCTACACCTTC. As protein: CASSASLPGTAADGYTF.

In this sample, this clonotype turned up a few times. V and J are TRBV5-1 and TRBJ1-1, with 11 bases matching TRBD1. The CDR3 spans 16 residues. Germline lookup yields CDR1 SGHRS and CDR2 YFSETQ. The V gene end was trimmed by 4 bases and the J gene end by 3 bases; junction bases not matched to a gene: 8. CDR3 region: CASSQGQGVVDTEAFF. CDR3 in DNA: TGCGCCAGCAGCCAGGGACAGGGGGTTGTGGACACTGAAGCTTTCTTT.

The chain couples TRBV6-5 to TRBJ1-1; D unclear. This CDR3 contains 13 residues. CDR1 and CDR2 from the germline V gene are MNHEY and SVGAGI. V gave up 0 bases and J gave up 3 bases, with 5 bases separating them. The CDR3: CASSYSEDTEAFF. CDR3 DNA: TGTGCCAGCAGTTACTCGGAAGACACTGAAGCTTTCTTT.

There are a few counts of this clonotype. The chain employs TRBV10-3 and TRBJ2-5, with a tentative D call TRBD1 (6 bases). The CDR3 contains 15 residues. Germline assignment: CDR1 ENHRY and CDR2 SYGVKD. Trimming removed 2 bases from V and 1 base from J, with 11 bases in between. Here the CDR3 DNA reads TGTGCCATCAGTGAGGACAGGAACCTCCAAGAGACCCAGTACTTC. Translation gives CAISEDRNLQETQYF.

The chain is built from TRBV2 and TRBJ1-4; D not certain. V shed 8 bases and J shed 8 bases, with 12 bases lying between them. Germline V CDR1 and CDR2: SNHLY, FYNNEI. The CDR3 runs 12 residues. The DNA of the CDR3 is TGTGCCAGCCGTGGCGATGGCGAAAAACTGTTTTTT. Amino acid sequence: CASRGDGEKLFF.

This clonotype has more than one count but fewer than ten. The chain joins TRBV2 to TRBJ1-2; the D gene is possibly TRBD1 (5 bases). This CDR3 spans 11 amino acids. Germline V gene sequence: CDR1 SNHLY, CDR2 FYNNEI. Trimming took off 6 bases at V and 5 bases at J, with 7 bases between the two ends. This CDR3 is CASRQAYGYTF. CDR3 coding DNA: TGTGCCAGCAGACAGGCTTATGGCTACACCTTC.

This clonotype was counted between two and nine times. This chain uses TRBV29-1 with TRBJ2-2, with TRBD1 identical over 10 bases. Germline assignment: CDR1 SQVTM and CDR2 ANQGSEA. After removal of 4 bases from V and 4 bases from J, the junction contained 3 bases not matched to a gene. The CDR3 length is 14 residues. CDR3 nucleotides: TGCAGCGTTGCAGACAGGGGGCCCACCGGGGAGCTGTTTTTT. This sequence encodes CSVADRGPTGELFF.

This clonotype was counted many times. The chain couples TRBV7-9 to TRBJ2-7; maybe TRBD1 (6 bases). V lost 6 bases to trimming and J lost 2 bases, with 8 bases between them. Germline V lookup: CDR1 SEHNR, CDR2 FQNEAQ (reference sequence). The CDR3 has 12 amino acids. CDR3 amino acids: CASSPGAYEQYF. In nucleotides, the CDR3 is TGTGCCAGCAGTCCAGGGGCCTACGAGCAGTACTTC. Filled out from reference TRBV7-9 and TRBJ2-7, the complete variable domain reads DTGVSQNPRHKITKRGQNVTFRCDPISEHNRLYWYRQTLGQGPEFLTYFQNEAQLEKSRLLSDRFSAERPKGSFSTLEIQRTEQGDSAMYLCASSPGAYEQYFGPGTRLTVT.

This clonotype was detected ten times or more. The chain joins TRBV6-1 to TRBJ1-1; tentatively, D is TRBD1 (5 bases). Germline V lookup: CDR1 MNHNS, CDR2 SASEGT. Trimming removed 6 bases at V and 1 base at J, with 12 bases between. This CDR3 is 14 amino acids long. CDR3 coding DNA: TGTGCCAGCAGCGAACAGGTACAGAACACTGAAGCTTTCTTT. Protein sequence: CASSEQVQNTEAFF.

This clonotype occurred a few times. J is TRBJ1-5 and V is TRBV10-2, with 10 bases fitting TRBD1. The V gene end was trimmed by 8 bases and the J gene end by 5 bases; junction bases not matched to a gene: 9. The CDR3 loop spans 15 amino acids. The germline CDR1 and CDR2 sequences are WSHSY and SAAADI. The CDR3 region has the DNA TGCGCCAGCGCCGGGACAGGGGCATTTGATCAGCCCCAGCATTTT. Protein: CASAGTGAFDQPQHF.

This clonotype was seen many times. This chain connects TRBV28 to TRBJ1-5; 7 positions match TRBD1. The trim removed 5 bases at V and 5 bases at J, leaving 9 bases unmatched. Germline V gene sequence: CDR1 MDHEN, CDR2 SYDVKM. The CDR3 runs to 15 residues. The CDR3 is CASSGITGDDQPQHF. CDR3 nucleotide sequence: TGTGCCAGCAGTGGAATTACAGGGGATGATCAGCCCCAGCATTTT.

A few counts support this clonotype. The rearrangement uses TRBV19 and TRBJ2-3; TRBD1 aligns across 7 bases. Trimming cost V 6 bases and J 4 bases; bases outside gene matches: 13. From germline, CDR1 is LNHDA and CDR2 SQIVND (reference sequence). The CDR3 spans 16 residues. CDR3 nucleotide sequence: TGTGCCAGTAGGGGGATAAACAGGGGAAACGCAGATACGCAGTATTTT. Translated: CASRGINRGNADTQYF.

This chain joins TRBV3-1 and TRBJ2-1; 9 positions agree with TRBD2. Trimming at V came to 0 bases and at J to 12 bases, leaving 12 bases not matched to a gene. Per germline, CDR1 LGHDT and CDR2 YNNKEL (reference sequence). The CDR3 sequence is 16 residues long. The CDR3 DNA is TGTGCCAGCAGCCAAGAGTACACTAGCGGGCGTCGGGGGCAGTTCTTC. Its translation: CASSQEYTSGRRGQFF.

The chain links TRBV12-3 or TRBV12-4 to TRBJ2-2; D is uncertain. The CDR3 contains 12 residues. Trimming shortened V by 10 bases and J by 6 bases, and 12 bases separated the two germline ends. CDR3 sequence: CAIMWGPGELFF. CDR3 sequence (DNA): TGTGCCATAATGTGGGGTCCCGGGGAGCTGTTTTTT.

This clonotype appeared a few times. V and J are TRBV7-9 and TRBJ1-3; D gene uncertain. Germline CDR1 reads SEHNR; CDR2 reads FQNEAQ (reference sequence). The CDR3 covers 14 residues. The V and J ends lost 5 bases and 3 bases respectively, with 11 bases between them. The CDR3 DNA sequence: TGTGCCAGCAGCCCCCTCGCGGATGGAAACACCATATATTTT. Its protein product is CASSPLADGNTIYF.

The chain has TRBV19 and TRBJ2-3, with a weak D call TRBD1 (5 bases). This CDR3 is 17 amino acids long. Between the trimmed V and J ends, which lost 4 bases and 5 bases, there was a span of 22 bases. CDR1 is LNHDA, CDR2 SQIVND, per germline (reference sequence). CDR3 sequence: CASSNPYQGSRLDTQYF. CDR3 DNA sequence: TGTGCCAGTAGTAATCCTTACCAGGGTAGTAGATTAGATACGCAGTATTTT.

Ten or more counts support this clonotype. The chain links TRBV12-3 or TRBV12-4 to TRBJ1-1, with 7 bases fitting TRBD1. The CDR3 runs 12 residues. V lost 5 bases and J lost 7; bases outside the gene matches: 4. CDR3 in DNA: TGTGCCAGCAGTATCGGGACAGTTGAAGCTTTCTTT. Its protein is CASSIGTVEAFF.

The chain recombines TRBV29-1 with TRBJ2-1, with 10 bases aligning to TRBD2. CDR1 and CDR2 (germline): SQVTM, ANQGSEA. V lost 4 bases to trimming and J lost 9 bases; unmatched junction nucleotides: 6. This CDR3 contains 13 residues. The DNA of the CDR3 is TGCAGCGTTGTGGCTAGCGGGAGCTTTGAGCAGTTCTTC. Encoded protein: CSVVASGSFEQFF.

The J gene is TRBJ1-1, the V gene TRBV3-1; the match to TRBD1 covers 8 bases. The germline CDR1 and CDR2 sequences are LGHDT and YNNKEL (reference sequence). J was trimmed by 1 base and V by 4 bases; bases with no gene match: 8. This CDR3 comprises 16 residues. The CDR3 nucleotides are TGTGCCAGCAGCCCTGCGACTCAGGGGGCGAACACTGAAGCTTTCTTT. Translation gives CASSPATQGANTEAFF.

In this sample, this clonotype turned up a few times. The chain carries TRBV7-9 and TRBJ2-3, with TRBD2 identical over 10 bases. The CDR3 has 16 residues. Trimming took 1 base from V and 4 from J; bases not matched to a gene: 5. Germline V lookup: CDR1 SEHNR, CDR2 FQNEAQ (reference sequence). CDR3 residues: CASSLGTSGEADTQYF. DNA of the CDR3: TGTGCCAGCAGCTTAGGTACTAGCGGGGAGGCAGATACGCAGTATTTT.

This clonotype was seen repeatedly, ten times or more. The genes are TRBV6-1 and TRBJ1-1; a possible D gene is TRBD1 (6 bases). V was shortened by 5 bases and J by 0 bases, with 10 bases between the two germline ends. Looked up from germline, CDR1 is MNHNS and CDR2 is SASEGT. The CDR3 extends over 14 amino acids. In DNA form, the CDR3 reads TGTGCCAGCAGTAGGACAGCCATGAACACTGAAGCTTTCTTT. Protein sequence: CASSRTAMNTEAFF.

This clonotype was detected ten times or more. The chain carries TRBV28 and TRBJ1-1; D remains unclear. The CDR3 loop spans 13 amino acids. V lost 7 bases to trimming and J lost 1 base, with 10 bases between them. The germline V gene encodes CDR1 MDHEN and CDR2 SYDVKM. The CDR3 bases are TGTGCCAGCAAAGCAGGTGGGAACACTGAAGCTTTCTTT. Residues: CASKAGGNTEAFF.

The chain carries TRBV9 and TRBJ2-1; TRBD1 matches 8 bases. The CDR3 contains 15 residues. CDR1 is SGDLS, CDR2 YYNGEE, per germline. With 1 base clipped from V and 7 bases from J, the junction kept 7 bases outside the gene matches. CDR3 DNA sequence: TGTGCCAGCAGCGTACAGGGACAGGTTGGGAATGAGCAGTTCTTC. The encoded protein is CASSVQGQVGNEQFF.

This clonotype has just a few counts. The chain links TRBV5-1 to TRBJ2-7, with D unclear. Germline CDR1 and CDR2: SGHRS and YFSETQ. Trimming removed 2 bases at V and 2 bases at J, with 8 bases between. This CDR3 comprises 13 residues. Here the CDR3 reads CASSLPPTYEQYF. As DNA, the CDR3 is TGCGCCAGCAGCTTACCCCCCACCTACGAGCAGTACTTC.

CDR3 loop: CSASSPRSYNEQFF. The CDR3 DNA reads TGCAGCGCCTCCTCCCCCCGCTCCTACAATGAGCAGTTCTTC. The V and J genes are TRBV29-1 and TRBJ2-1; D remains ambiguous. The CDR3 loop spans 14 amino acids. V was pared by 7 bases and J by 0 bases, with 13 bases between. Germline loops: CDR1 SQVTM, CDR2 ANQGSEA.

There are a few counts of this clonotype. V usage is TRBV24-1 and J usage is TRBJ2-5; 8 nucleotides agree with TRBD1. After removal of 3 bases from V and 5 bases from J, the junction contained 4 bases not matched to a gene. The CDR3 has 14 amino acids. Germline V gives CDR1 KGHDR, CDR2 SFDVKD. This CDR3 is CATSDPTGVETQYF. As DNA, the CDR3 is TGTGCCACCAGTGATCCGACAGGGGTGGAGACCCAGTACTTC.

This clonotype was recorded many times. The chain has TRBV24-1 and TRBJ2-3, with TRBD2 as a possible D gene (5 bases). V was cut by 5 bases and J by 1 base, with 12 bases left in between. The CDR3 runs to 15 residues. The V gene's germline CDR1 is KGHDR and CDR2 SFDVKD. The CDR3 reads CATSAEGEGTDTQYF. The CDR3 nucleotides read TGTGCCACCAGTGCAGAGGGAGAGGGCACAGATACGCAGTATTTT.

The rearrangement joins TRBV9 to TRBJ2-7, with D possibly being TRBD2 (6 bases). CDR3 length equals 15 residues. The V gene's germline CDR1 is SGDLS and CDR2 YYNGEE. Trimming shortened V by 2 bases and J by 0 bases, and 12 bases separated the two germline ends. CDR3 in amino acids: CASSVRATSSYEQYF. The CDR3 DNA reads as TGTGCCAGCAGCGTTCGGGCGACTAGCTCCTACGAGCAGTACTTC.

This clonotype was picked up many times. The chain uses TRBV11-2 and TRBJ2-1; no firm D call. Germline lookup yields CDR1 SGHAT and CDR2 FQNNGV. CDR3 length: 16 amino acids. V was cut by 0 bases and J by 8 bases, with 17 bases left in between. CDR3 nucleotide sequence: TGTGCCAGCAGCTTAGAAGGGCCTACCGCCCTCGATGAGCAGTTCTTC. Translated: CASSLEGPTALDEQFF.